A single sample is the source of the 27 T cell receptor beta chains below, sequenced in a study of blood T cell repertoires in COVID-19. Some clones are missing from TCRdb's copy, which holds only in-frame ones; the method was immunoSEQ multiplex PCR. Of 350,000 or so clones detected, 87% appear once; the ten largest clones hold roughly a tenth. Sequencing was performed on peripheral blood. These receptors came from a woman in her thirties with COVID-19, enrolled during active disease.

The chain uses TRBV5-8 and TRBJ2-3; weak D call: TRBD2 (5 bases). Germline V lookup: CDR1 SGHTS, CDR2 YDEGEE. Trimming stripped 4 bases from V and 6 bases from J, with 9 bases between. The CDR3 is 12 residues long. The CDR3 nucleotides are TGTGCCAGCAGCCCCGGACTGGATACGCAGTATTTT. This gives the protein CASSPGLDTQYF. The whole variable domain, remainder taken from reference TRBV5-8 and TRBJ2-3, is EAGVTQSPTHLIKTRGQQATLRCSPISGHTSVYWYQQALGLGLQFLLWYDEGEERNRGNFPPRFSGRQFPNYSSELNVNALELEDSALYLCASSPGLDTQYFGPGTRLTVL.

This chain joins TRBV11-2 and TRBJ2-3; 10 bases agree with TRBD1. This CDR3 has 15 residues. CDR1 is SGHAT and CDR2 is FQNNGV in the germline V gene. The trim removed 9 bases at V and 0 bases at J, leaving 6 bases unmatched. CDR3 loop: CASKRQGASTDTQYF. The CDR3 nucleotides read TGTGCCAGTAAACGACAGGGGGCTAGCACAGATACGCAGTATTTT.

V usage is TRBV2 and J usage is TRBJ1-4; no firm D call. Trimming took off 3 bases at V and 3 bases at J, with 17 bases between the two ends. Germline V gene sequence: CDR1 SNHLY, CDR2 FYNNEI. The length of the CDR3 is 17 residues. CDR3 amino acids: CASSDWAWEDSNEKLFF. CDR3 nucleotides: TGTGCCAGCAGTGACTGGGCCTGGGAGGACTCTAATGAAAAACTGTTTTTT.

The chain carries TRBV30 and TRBJ2-7; D is perhaps TRBD2 (6 bases). V was cut by 1 base and J by 4 bases, with 11 bases left in between. The CDR3 spans 13 residues. The germline gives CDR1 GTSNPN, CDR2 SVGIG (reference sequence). The CDR3 loop is CAWSGSGWYEQYF. CDR3 nucleotide sequence: TGTGCCTGGAGTGGGAGCGGGTGGTACGAGCAGTACTTC.

The rearrangement joins TRBV5-6 to TRBJ2-7; the D gene is possibly TRBD2 (6 bases). There are 15 residues in the CDR3. V gave up 4 bases and J gave up 0 bases, with 14 bases separating them. Germline-derived CDR1 and CDR2 are SGHDT and YYEEEE. The CDR3 DNA sequence: TGTGCCAGCAGCCCCCCGACGGGACTCTCCTACGAGCAGTACTTC. Translation: CASSPPTGLSYEQYF.

The gene calls are TRBV19 and TRBJ1-1, with D perhaps TRBD1 (6 bases). Germline-derived CDR1 and CDR2 are LNHDA and SQIVND (reference sequence). Trimming removed 5 bases at V and 6 bases at J, with 10 bases between. The CDR3 consists of 12 residues. The CDR3 loop reads CASSSGGPEAFF. The CDR3 region has the DNA TGTGCCAGTAGTTCTGGGGGCCCTGAAGCTTTCTTT. Drawing the rest from reference TRBV19 and TRBJ1-1, the complete variable domain is DGGITQSPKYLFRKEGQNVTLSCEQNLNHDAMYWYRQDPGQGLRLIYYSQIVNDFQKGDIAEGYSVSREKKESFPLTVTSAQKNPTAFYLCASSSGGPEAFFGQGTRLTVV.

The chain couples TRBV11-2 to TRBJ1-4; D is unresolved. With 2 bases removed from V and 7 bases from J, the gap between germline ends came to 11 bases. CDR3 size: 14 residues. Germline lookup yields CDR1 SGHAT and CDR2 FQNNGV. The CDR3 coding sequence is TGTGCCAGCAGCTTAATAAGGCGGGCTGAAAAACTGTTTTTT. It specifies CASSLIRRAEKLFF.

In this sample, this clone turned up once. This chain uses TRBV10-2 with TRBJ2-7; the D gene is possibly TRBD1 (6 bases). V was clipped by 2 bases and J by 0 bases, with 8 bases between them. Germline lookup yields CDR1 WSHSY and CDR2 SAAADI. The CDR3 loop spans 14 amino acids. CDR3 DNA sequence: TGCGCCAGCAGTGAGCAGGGGAACTCCTACGAGCAGTACTTC. This translates into CASSEQGNSYEQYF.

The table lists this clone with a count of one. The V gene is TRBV28, the J gene TRBJ1-1, with a possible D match to TRBD1 (6 bases). This CDR3 has 13 amino acids. Germline V gene sequence: CDR1 MDHEN, CDR2 SYDVKM. V lost 8 bases and J 5 bases, leaving 15 bases between the germline ends. CDR3 loop: CASLLGGQTEAFF. CDR3 nucleotide sequence: TGTGCCAGCTTATTGGGGGGGCAAACTGAAGCTTTCTTT.

The chain carries TRBV11-2 and TRBJ2-7; perhaps TRBD1 as D (6 bases). V lost 1 base and J 2 bases, leaving 9 bases between the germline ends. The germline gives CDR1 SGHAT, CDR2 FQNNGV. The CDR3 is 14 amino acids. This CDR3 reads CASSLGTAAYEQYF. The CDR3 DNA is TGTGCCAGCAGCTTAGGGACAGCCGCCTACGAGCAGTACTTC.

This clone was observed a handful of times. The chain recombines TRBV10-1 with TRBJ1-1, with D maybe TRBD1 (6 bases). The CDR3 totals 13 residues. Trimming left V 4 bases short and J 1 base short, with 7 bases between. Germline-derived CDR1 and CDR2 are WNHNN and SYGVQD (reference sequence). The CDR3 coding sequence is TGCGCCAGCAGTGGGGGACAGAACACTGAAGCTTTCTTT. Amino acids: CASSGGQNTEAFF.

The V call is TRBV5-4, the J call TRBJ1-3; 9 bases align to TRBD1. The V and J ends lost 4 bases and 0 bases, in that order; junction bases with no gene match: 5. Germline CDR1 and CDR2: SGHNT and YYREEE (reference sequence). This CDR3 has 16 residues. The CDR3 spells CASSIPGQGSGNTIYF. CDR3 nucleotide sequence: TGTGCCAGCAGCATTCCGGGACAGGGCTCTGGAAACACCATATATTTT.

The gene calls are TRBV5-1 and TRBJ2-7; TRBD2 agrees at 12 bases. With 0 bases clipped from V and 2 bases from J, the junction kept 0 bases outside the gene matches. This CDR3 is 15 amino acids long. CDR1 and CDR2 (germline): SGHRS, YFSETQ. The DNA for the CDR3 is TGCGCCAGCAGCTTGGGGACTAGCGGGGCCTACGAGCAGTACTTC. Residues: CASSLGTSGAYEQYF.

This rearrangement joins TRBV18 to TRBJ2-3; 8 bases map to TRBD1. From germline, CDR1 is KGHSH and CDR2 LQKENI. Trimming cost V 5 bases and J 5 bases; bases outside gene matches: 3. The CDR3 is made up of 13 amino acids. CDR3 coding DNA: TGTGCCAGCTCATTGACAGGGGAAGATACGCAGTATTTT. This gives the protein CASSLTGEDTQYF.

The J gene is TRBJ2-5, the V gene TRBV5-5; D is ambiguous. The V end was cut by 2 bases, the J end by 2 bases, with 10 bases between. From germline, CDR1 is SGHKS and CDR2 YYEKEE (reference sequence). The CDR3 extends over 14 amino acids. CDR3 DNA sequence: TGTGCCAGCAGCTTCGGGTACATTCAAGAGACCCAGTACTTC. Translated, it gives CASSFGYIQETQYF. The complete variable domain, with remaining parts taken from reference TRBV5-5 and TRBJ2-5, reads DAGVTQSPTHLIKTRGQQVTLRCSPISGHKSVSWYQQVLGQGPQFIFQYYEKEERGRGNFPDRFSARQFPNYSSELNVNALLLGDSALYLCASSFGYIQETQYFGPGTRLLVL.

The gene calls are TRBV5-6 and TRBJ2-7; 10 positions agree with TRBD2. J lost 2 bases, V lost 4 bases, and 6 bases had no gene match. CDR1 and CDR2 from the germline V gene are SGHDT and YYEEEE. The CDR3 spans 15 residues. DNA for the CDR3: TGTGCCAGCAGCCAGTCTAGCGGGAGTCCCTACGAGCAGTACTTC. Encoded protein: CASSQSSGSPYEQYF.

The V gene is TRBV19, the J gene TRBJ2-7; 8 positions match TRBD2. This CDR3 is built from 14 residues. V was pared by 3 bases and J by 2 bases, with 3 bases of the junction left unmatched. Per the germline V gene, CDR1 is LNHDA and CDR2 is SQIVND (reference sequence). Here the CDR3 DNA reads TGTGCCAGTAGTATGGGAGCGGGGGCCTACGAGCAGTACTTC. It is translated as CASSMGAGAYEQYF.

The V and J genes are TRBV2 and TRBJ2-5, with 9 bases that match TRBD2. The CDR3 contains 14 residues. J was trimmed by 5 bases and V by 1 base; bases with no gene match: 2. Germline V lookup: CDR1 SNHLY, CDR2 FYNNEI. Here the CDR3 reads CASSEVAGEETQYF. The CDR3 nucleotides read TGTGCCAGCAGTGAAGTAGCGGGAGAGGAGACCCAGTACTTC.

The chain combines TRBV28 with TRBJ1-6; TRBD1 matches at 9 bases. The ends lost 4 bases at V and 7 bases at J; junction bases unmatched: 14. CDR3 length equals 18 residues. The V gene's germline CDR1 is MDHEN and CDR2 SYDVKM. The CDR3 protein is CASSSLGIGQGRNSPLHF. The CDR3 nucleotides read TGTGCCAGCAGTTCGCTGGGAATCGGACAGGGGCGGAATTCACCCCTCCACTTT.

The J gene is TRBJ1-2, the V gene TRBV19; 7 bases align to TRBD1. Per the germline V gene, CDR1 is LNHDA and CDR2 is SQIVND (reference sequence). Trimming took 7 bases from V and 8 from J; bases not matched to a gene: 7. The CDR3 has 12 amino acids. DNA for the CDR3: TGTGCCAGTAACCACAGGGGTGAAGGCTACACCTTC. Its protein product is CASNHRGEGYTF.

The chain carries TRBV10-3 and TRBJ1-2; possibly TRBD1 for D (6 bases). Trimming took 2 bases from V and 3 from J, leaving 10 bases between them. In germline, CDR1 is ENHRY, CDR2 SYGVKD. The CDR3 consists of 14 residues. The CDR3 DNA reads as TGTGCCATCAGTGAGACAGGGTCCCACTATGGCTACACCTTC. This codes for CAISETGSHYGYTF.

This chain uses TRBV29-1 with TRBJ2-7; unclear D gene. Looked up from germline, CDR1 is SQVTM and CDR2 is ANQGSEA. CDR3 length: 13 residues. Trimming removed 0 bases from V and 4 bases from J, with 10 bases in between. The CDR3 DNA reads as TGCAGCGTTGAAGATCTGGGCAGGTACGAGCAGTACTTC. This codes for CSVEDLGRYEQYF.

The chain is built from TRBV2 and TRBJ2-7; D not resolved. CDR3 size: 13 residues. Germline V CDR1 and CDR2: SNHLY, FYNNEI. Trimming removed 4 bases at V and 1 base at J, with 8 bases between. The CDR3, as DNA: TGTGCCAGCAGTGTCCCGAGTTCCTACGAGCAGTACTTC. Its protein product is CASSVPSSYEQYF.

The chain is built from TRBV11-2 and TRBJ1-2; tentative D call: TRBD1 (6 bases). The CDR3 is 16 amino acids. Germline V gene data show CDR1 as SGHAT and CDR2 as FQNNGV. V was clipped by 5 bases and J by 5 bases, with 21 bases between them. Written as DNA, the CDR3 is TGTGCCAGCAGCCAACGTGGGGGGGGCGCCGAGTATGGCTACACCTTC. Encoded protein: CASSQRGGGAEYGYTF.

The V and J genes are TRBV28 and TRBJ2-1; D not certain. The germline V gene encodes CDR1 MDHEN and CDR2 SYDVKM. The CDR3 has 12 residues. The V and J ends lost 2 bases and 12 bases respectively, with 11 bases between them. In DNA form, the CDR3 reads TGTGCCAGCAGTTTAACTCGCCGTCGGCAGTTCTTC. Translation: CASSLTRRRQFF.

The J gene is TRBJ2-7, the V gene TRBV6-1; 10 bases fit TRBD2. CDR3 size: 14 residues. Germline loops: CDR1 MNHNS, CDR2 SASEGT. V lost 3 bases, J lost 4 bases, and 3 bases stayed unmatched. The CDR3 spells CASSDSGRTYEQYF. CDR3 DNA: TGTGCCAGCAGTGATAGCGGGAGGACTTACGAGCAGTACTTC.

The rearrangement links TRBV4-1 to TRBJ2-7, with 11 bases lining up with TRBD2. The V gene's germline CDR1 is MGHRA and CDR2 YSYEKL. This CDR3 comprises 15 residues. After removal of 4 bases from V and 5 bases from J, the junction contained 7 bases not matched to a gene. The CDR3 is CASSPLAGGSNEQYF. The CDR3 DNA reads TGCGCCAGCAGCCCCCTAGCGGGAGGCTCGAACGAGCAGTACTTC.